Given below is one T cell receptor (beta chain) in context. Antigen unknown. At one end, the junction sequence differs from germline, possibly due to a read error. Germline V gene sequence: CDR1 SGHVS, CDR2 FNYEAQ. The CDR3 extends over 17 amino acids. TCRdb processed the reads anew with MiXCR; each CDR3 protein has one entry. The sample has 750,000 to 900,000 distinct CDR3 sequences, about 27% seen once. This entry comes from a study of T cell repertoires in cytomegalovirus infection. Study conclusions and caveats: Totalled public TCR beta family frequency picked out people who carried CMV plus the relevant HLA.

This material consisted of cultured CD8+ T cells from PBMCs, taken from culture after CMV antigen stimulation. The chain has TRBV7-6 and TRBJ2-5; 7 nucleotides align to TRBD2. This TCR derives from a human donor in good health (CMV status not recorded). Some clones in this sample may be carry-over from other donors' samples. CDR3: CASSLYKGGRLEETQYF. As DNA, the CDR3 is TGTGCTAGCAGCTTATACAAGGGAGGGAGGCTAGAAGAGACCCAGTACTTC. Full variable domain (rest looked up from reference TRBV7-6 and TRBJ2-5): GAGVSQSPRYKVTKRGQDVALRCDPISGHVSLYWYRQALGQGPEFLTYFNYEAQQDKSGLPNDRFSAERPEGSISTLTIQRTEQRDSAMYRCASSLYKGGRLEETQYFGPGTRLLVL.